Presented here are 13 T cell receptor beta chains from one specimen sequenced in a study of cytomegalovirus exposure and HLA in healthy donors. The PCR contained 60 Vbeta and 13 Jbeta primers. The data were produced by immunoSEQ multiplex PCR, yet TCRdb's version contains in-frame clones alone and is incomplete. Its table records fewer than 40,000 clones. The sample taken for sequencing was PBMCs. The receptors here all came from a woman between 40 and 55 years old in good health and CMV-seropositive.

This chain links TRBV7-9 with TRBJ1-4, with D possibly being TRBD1 (6 bases). Trimming left V 6 bases short and J 4 bases short, with 12 bases between. The CDR3 sequence is 14 residues long. Germline values: CDR1 SEHNR, CDR2 FQNEAQ (reference sequence). The CDR3 nucleotides are TGTGCCAGCAGTGGACAGTCCCTTAATGAAAAACTGTTTTTT. Its protein is CASSGQSLNEKLFF.

This chain links TRBV29-1 with TRBJ1-2, with unresolved D. The CDR3 runs to 13 residues. Germline values: CDR1 SQVTM, CDR2 ANQGSEA. Trimming left V 2 bases short and J 5 bases short, with 12 bases between. This chain's CDR3 is CSVERSQLYGYTF. CDR3 DNA: TGCAGCGTTGAAAGGTCACAGCTATATGGCTACACCTTC.

V and J are TRBV5-8 and TRBJ2-5; tentatively, D is TRBD1 (5 bases). Trimming shortened V by 0 bases and J by 2 bases, and 14 bases separated the two germline ends. Germline CDR1 SGHTS, CDR2 YDEGEE. This CDR3 has 16 amino acids. CDR3 loop: CASSLGSGWGQETQYF. Here the CDR3 DNA reads TGTGCCAGCAGCTTGGGTTCAGGGTGGGGACAAGAGACCCAGTACTTC. Combining the CDR3 with reference TRBV5-8 and TRBJ2-5 gives the whole variable domain EAGVTQSPTHLIKTRGQQATLRCSPISGHTSVYWYQQALGLGLQFLLWYDEGEERNRGNFPPRFSGRQFPNYSSELNVNALELEDSALYLCASSLGSGWGQETQYFGPGTRLLVL.

This chain connects TRBV6-6 to TRBJ1-6; a possible D gene is TRBD1 (6 bases). Looked up from germline, CDR1 is MNHNY and CDR2 is SVGAGI (reference sequence). The CDR3 has 13 amino acids. Trimming removed 5 bases at V and 10 bases at J, with 12 bases between. The chain's CDR3 is CASSPTGNSPLHF. CDR3 bases: TGTGCCAGCAGTCCCACAGGGAACTCACCCCTCCACTTT.

This CDR3 is CASSWYSGVGLSEQFF. Here the CDR3 DNA reads TGTGCCAGCAGCTGGTATAGTGGGGTGGGGCTGAGTGAGCAGTTCTTC. The V gene is TRBV7-2, the J gene TRBJ2-1, with D tentatively TRBD1 (5 bases). Germline lookup yields CDR1 SGHTA and CDR2 FQGNSA. This CDR3 is built from 16 residues. V gave up 4 bases and J gave up 9 bases, with 22 bases separating them. Full variable domain (remainder filled in from reference TRBV7-2 and TRBJ2-1): GAGVSQSPSNKVTEKGKDVELRCDPISGHTALYWYRQSLGQGLEFLIYFQGNSAPDKSGLPSDRFSAERTGGSVSTLTIQRTQQEDSAVYLCASSWYSGVGLSEQFFGPGTRLTVL.

The chain carries TRBV4-2 and TRBJ2-1, with 7 bases fitting TRBD2. V was pared by 1 base and J by 0 bases, with 6 bases of the junction left unmatched. The CDR3 totals 17 residues. Germline CDR1 LGHNA, CDR2 YNFKEQ. CDR3 sequence: CASSQVLAESSYNEQFF. CDR3 bases: TGTGCCAGCAGCCAAGTGCTAGCGGAGAGCTCCTACAATGAGCAGTTCTTC.

This rearrangement joins TRBV6-1 to TRBJ1-5; tentative D call: TRBD1 (5 bases). Trimming stripped 3 bases from V and 15 bases from J, with 12 bases between. The CDR3 spans 11 residues. Germline V CDR1 and CDR2: MNHNS, SASEGT. CDR3 sequence reads: CASSEEGLLHF. In DNA form, the CDR3 reads TGTGCCAGCAGTGAGGAGGGACTCCTGCATTTT.

The chain combines TRBV6-1 with TRBJ1-1; 8 positions agree with TRBD1. Per the germline V gene, CDR1 is MNHNS and CDR2 is SASEGT. The CDR3 covers 14 residues. Unmatched junction bases numbered 7, after V lost 4 bases and J lost 6 bases. In DNA, the CDR3 is TGTGCCAGCAGTGTTAACAGGGGGGACTCTGAAGCTTTCTTT. Translation gives CASSVNRGDSEAFF.

The chain couples TRBV5-4 to TRBJ2-7; D is undetermined. CDR1 and CDR2 (germline): SGHNT, YYREEE (reference sequence). V lost 4 bases and J 6 bases, leaving 17 bases between the germline ends. CDR3 length: 14 residues. In DNA, the CDR3 is TGTGCCAGCAGCGAAAGTAACAAGCGAACCGAGCAGTACTTC. It translates to CASSESNKRTEQYF.

This sequence joins TRBV5-1 and TRBJ1-1, with a weak D call TRBD1 (5 bases). The CDR3 covers 14 residues. Trimming left V 1 base short and J 0 bases short, with 7 bases between. The germline V gene encodes CDR1 SGHRS and CDR2 YFSETQ. The CDR3 sequence: CASSLQGMNTEAFF. Written as DNA, the CDR3 is TGCGCCAGCAGCTTGCAGGGAATGAACACTGAAGCTTTCTTT.

V usage is TRBV11-2 and J usage is TRBJ2-5; TRBD1 might be the D (6 bases). The V end was cut by 3 bases, the J end by 1 base, with 9 bases between. The CDR3 has 14 amino acids. Looked up from germline, CDR1 is SGHAT and CDR2 is FQNNGV. The CDR3 DNA reads as TGTGCCAGCAGCTTCGGACAGTCCCAAGAGACCCAGTACTTC. Its protein is CASSFGQSQETQYF.

The rearrangement uses TRBV5-4 and TRBJ1-2, with TRBD1 matching over 8 bases. Germline V lookup: CDR1 SGHNT, CDR2 YYREEE (reference sequence). The CDR3 contains 14 residues. V lost 0 bases and J lost 2; bases outside the gene matches: 0. This chain's CDR3 is CASSLDRGNYGYTF. The CDR3 DNA follows: TGTGCCAGCAGCTTGGACAGGGGGAACTATGGCTACACCTTC.

V usage is TRBV5-1 and J usage is TRBJ2-5, with a possible D match to TRBD1 (5 bases). Germline V CDR1 and CDR2: SGHRS, YFSETQ. The CDR3 sequence is 16 residues long. The V end was cut by 3 bases, the J end by 2 bases, with 17 bases between. The CDR3 nucleotides read TGCGCCAGCAGCTCAACCTTCTCGACAGTGCAAGAGACCCAGTACTTC. It yields the protein CASSSTFSTVQETQYF.